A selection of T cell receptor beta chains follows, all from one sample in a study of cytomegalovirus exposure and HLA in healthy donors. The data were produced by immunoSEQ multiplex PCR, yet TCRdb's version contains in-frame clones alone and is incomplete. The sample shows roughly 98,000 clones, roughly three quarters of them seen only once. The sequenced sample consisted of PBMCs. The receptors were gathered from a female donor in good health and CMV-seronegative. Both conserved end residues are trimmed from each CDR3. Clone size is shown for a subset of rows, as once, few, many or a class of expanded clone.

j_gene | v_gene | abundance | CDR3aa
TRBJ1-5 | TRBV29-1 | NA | SGTGVCNQPQH
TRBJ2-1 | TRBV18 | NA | ASSPLSRTSNEQF
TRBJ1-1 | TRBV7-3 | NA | ASSLTAVGISEAF
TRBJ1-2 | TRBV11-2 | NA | ASSSLSGQAPYGYT
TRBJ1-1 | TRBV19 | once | ASSIDRGRTEAF
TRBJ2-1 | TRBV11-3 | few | ASSLGFGGGQF
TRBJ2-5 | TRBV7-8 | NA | ASSPPGGSRKEQY
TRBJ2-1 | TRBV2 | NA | ASSSGTVEGNEQF
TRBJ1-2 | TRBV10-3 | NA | AITSQGGNYYGYT
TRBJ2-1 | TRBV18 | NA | ASSPTSGSYNEQF
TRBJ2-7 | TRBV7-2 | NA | ASSLGRGSYEQY
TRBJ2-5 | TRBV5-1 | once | ASSSRTSGYQETQY
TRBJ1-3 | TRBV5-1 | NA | ASSRDTAGNTIY
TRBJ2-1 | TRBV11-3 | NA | ASSSEDRDPRQF
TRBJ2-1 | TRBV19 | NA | ASRNSGPRYYNEQF
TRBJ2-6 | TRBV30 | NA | AWRAAGANVLT
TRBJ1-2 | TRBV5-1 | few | ASSSDRGDYGYT
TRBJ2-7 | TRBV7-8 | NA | ASSFAGPGEQY
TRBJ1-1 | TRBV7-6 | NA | ASSLDFGRGTEAF
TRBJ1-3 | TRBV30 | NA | AWSRTGAHSGNTIY
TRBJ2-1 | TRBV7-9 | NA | ASSLYREINEQF
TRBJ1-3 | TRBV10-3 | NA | AITDQRAGNTIY
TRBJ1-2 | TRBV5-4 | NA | ASSLGQGERGYGYT
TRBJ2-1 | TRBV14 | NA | ASSQGRGGTYNEQF
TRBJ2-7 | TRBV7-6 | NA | ASSSPPEGFYEQY
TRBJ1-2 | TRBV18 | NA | ASSLGQLPYGYT
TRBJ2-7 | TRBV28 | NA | ASSFTGVYEQY
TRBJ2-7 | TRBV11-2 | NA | ASSLEASAYYEQY
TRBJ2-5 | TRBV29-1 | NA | SVNGLAGGAETQY
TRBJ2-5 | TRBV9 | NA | ASSERLVAETQY
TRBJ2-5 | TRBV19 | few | ASSTRGRETQY
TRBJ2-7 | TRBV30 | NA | AWSQGRYEQY
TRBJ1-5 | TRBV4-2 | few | ASSQGPGDRNQPQH
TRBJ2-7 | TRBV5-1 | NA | ASSLGPAYEQY
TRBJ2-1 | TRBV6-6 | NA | ASSYSRQYNEQF
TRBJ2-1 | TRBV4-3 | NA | ASSQVAGDYNEQF
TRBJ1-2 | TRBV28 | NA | ASREQGSANYGYT
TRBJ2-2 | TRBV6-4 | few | ASSLTGSTGELF
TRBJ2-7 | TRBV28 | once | ASTPPRGEQY
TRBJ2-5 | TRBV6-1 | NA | ASRFGLNQETQY
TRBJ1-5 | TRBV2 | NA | ASSEQGGNQPQH
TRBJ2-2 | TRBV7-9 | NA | ASSTRLAENTGELF
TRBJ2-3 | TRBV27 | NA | ASSRLAADTQY
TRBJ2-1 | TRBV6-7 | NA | ASRDTLPGQSHEQF
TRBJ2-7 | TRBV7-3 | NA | ASSLMSWAGGHYEQY
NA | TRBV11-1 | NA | ASSSPRQGLYEQY
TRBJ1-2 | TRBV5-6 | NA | ASSLGSYGYT
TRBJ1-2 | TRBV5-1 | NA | ASSFDSLAGYT
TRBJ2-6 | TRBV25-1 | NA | ASSKSGQTGANVLT
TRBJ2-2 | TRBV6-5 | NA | ASSYSSRSTGELF
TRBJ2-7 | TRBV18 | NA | ASSPPSGPGANEQY